The entry below gives a single T cell receptor (beta chain) sequence along with its context. Its specificity is not known. The entry originates in a study of CD8+ T cells in alopecia areata. Broader study findings: TCRs were shared less clearly across patients than in mice, possibly for HLA-related reasons. In blood and scalp, many expanded lesional clones persisted during tofacitinib. Clonality was higher in lesional than normal scalp, especially in alopecia totalis/universalis. Tofacitinib significantly lowered scalp clonality and expanded CD8+ clones among the top 100.

Treatment denoted: oral pan-JAK inhibitor, 5-10 mg twice daily. This CDR3 is 14 amino acids long. Trimming cost V 4 bases and J 2 bases, with 15 bases left between them. The germline V gene has CDR1 GTSNPN and CDR2 SVGIG (reference sequence). In each case, RNA was isolated and then reverse transcribed into cDNA as the sequencing template. Produced via immunoSEQ multiplex PCR; TCRdb's table is partial and in-frame only. The table records about 190,000 clones, around 56% of them present only once. The clonotype was recovered from a human donor with alopecia areata. The source material was CD4+ T cells sorted from blood, sampled at week 4, from a patient treated with tofacitinib. The V gene is TRBV30, the J gene TRBJ2-7; D might be TRBD1 (6 bases). CDR3 residues: CAWTKGGQTYEQYF. CDR3 DNA: TGTGCCTGGACAAAAGGAGGACAGACCTACGAGCAGTACTTC.